A selection of T cell receptor beta chains follows, all from one sample in a study of T-cell reconstitution after alpha-beta-depleted transplantation in children. TCRdb re-analysed the PCR reads in MiXCR, keeping a single row per CDR3 protein. This repertoire shows nearly 400,000 distinct CDR3 sequences, just over 20% found once; its top ten account for less than 4.5%. The source was PBMCs from the stem cell graft donor, collected from the stem cell graft. The receptors originated from a human donor who donated a stem cell graft to a child with acute myeloid leukemia. Both conserved end residues are part of each CDR3. A D gene is named only where the DNA matches it firmly. Only some rows state a clone size, as once, few, many or a class for expanded clones.

clone size: few
D gene: .
V gene: TRBV7-3
J gene: TRBJ2-3
CDR3 protein: CASSFTFGDTQYF
CDR3 DNA: TGTGCCAGCAGCTTTACCTTTGGAGATACGCAGTATTTT

clone size: few
D gene: .
V gene: TRBV24-1
J gene: TRBJ2-3
CDR3 protein: CATSKGETPDTQYF
CDR3 DNA: TGTGCCACCAGTAAGGGGGAGACCCCAGATACGCAGTATTTT

clone size: .
D gene: TRBD2
V gene: TRBV6-1
J gene: TRBJ2-1
CDR3 protein: CASTDPGRLAGGEQFF
CDR3 DNA: TGTGCCAGCACGGACCCCGGTAGGCTAGCGGGAGGGGAGCAGTTCTTC

clone size: many
D gene: .
V gene: TRBV20-1
J gene: TRBJ1-5
CDR3 protein: CSARDRRGGNQPQHF
CDR3 DNA: TGCAGTGCTAGAGACCGACGGGGTGGCAATCAGCCCCAGCATTTT

clone size: many
D gene: .
V gene: TRBV29-1
J gene: TRBJ1-4
CDR3 protein: CSVEIPTGEKLFF
CDR3 DNA: TGCAGCGTTGAAATCCCAACGGGTGAAAAACTGTTTTTT

clone size: few
D gene: TRBD2
V gene: TRBV20-1
J gene: TRBJ2-7
CDR3 protein: CSARSGLAGVHEQYF
CDR3 DNA: TGCAGTGCTAGATCGGGACTAGCGGGAGTCCACGAGCAGTACTTC

clone size: once
D gene: .
V gene: TRBV29-1
J gene: TRBJ2-7
CDR3 protein: CSVEGVSSSDEQYF
CDR3 DNA: TGCAGCGTTGAAGGTGTGTCCTCATCGGACGAGCAGTACTTC

clone size: few
D gene: .
V gene: TRBV20-1
J gene: TRBJ2-1
CDR3 protein: CSARRDMGEQFF
CDR3 DNA: TGCAGTGCCCGTAGGGATATGGGTGAGCAGTTCTTC

clone size: .
D gene: .
V gene: TRBV20-1
J gene: TRBJ2-6
CDR3 protein: CSARDWGLGQSGANVLTF
CDR3 DNA: TGCAGTGCTAGAGATTGGGGGCTAGGGCAATCTGGGGCCAACGTCCTGACTTTC

clone size: few
D gene: .
V gene: TRBV29-1
J gene: TRBJ2-7
CDR3 protein: CSVDKGKVLWGQYF
CDR3 DNA: TGCAGCGTTGATAAGGGTAAAGTTCTCTGGGGGCAGTACTTC

clone size: many
D gene: TRBD1
V gene: TRBV10-3
J gene: TRBJ2-2
CDR3 protein: CAISVAGGNTGELFF
CDR3 DNA: TGTGCCATCAGTGTCGCAGGGGGCAACACCGGGGAGCTGTTTTTT

clone size: few
D gene: TRBD2
V gene: TRBV5-6
J gene: TRBJ2-1
CDR3 protein: CASSLLAGLRGEQFF
CDR3 DNA: TGTGCCAGCAGCTTGTTAGCGGGACTGCGGGGTGAGCAGTTCTTC

clone size: few
D gene: .
V gene: TRBV4-1
J gene: TRBJ2-1
CDR3 protein: CASSRGRTTKQFF
CDR3 DNA: TGCGCCAGCAGTCGAGGTCGGACTACGAAGCAGTTCTTC

clone size: few
D gene: TRBD1
V gene: TRBV28
J gene: TRBJ2-1
CDR3 protein: CASSLGTGFNEQFF
CDR3 DNA: TGTGCCAGCAGTTTAGGGACAGGGTTCAATGAGCAGTTCTTC

clone size: few
D gene: TRBD1
V gene: TRBV12-3/TRBV12-4
J gene: TRBJ2-1
CDR3 protein: CASTKLAGTGYEQFF
CDR3 DNA: TGTGCCAGCACCAAGTTGGCTGGGACAGGGTATGAGCAGTTCTTC

clone size: .
D gene: .
V gene: TRBV7-8
J gene: TRBJ1-2
CDR3 protein: CASSLDGTANYGYTF
CDR3 DNA: TGTGCCAGCAGCTTAGACGGAACGGCTAACTATGGCTACACCTTC

clone size: .
D gene: .
V gene: TRBV4-3
J gene: TRBJ2-5
CDR3 protein: CASAQQRQETQYF
CDR3 DNA: TGCGCCAGCGCCCAGCAGCGCCAAGAGACCCAGTACTTC

clone size: .
D gene: TRBD2
V gene: TRBV27
J gene: TRBJ2-2
CDR3 protein: CASSLGTRPTGELFF
CDR3 DNA: TGTGCCAGCAGTCTAGGGACTAGGCCCACCGGGGAGCTGTTTTTT